The clone carrying this T cell receptor (beta chain) was observed a few times. These data come from a study of early T cells in non-severe SARS-CoV-2 infection. This CDR3 contains 11 residues. V was pared by 7 bases and J by 11 bases, with 14 bases between. TCRdb ran MiXCR on the 5' RACE reads and lists one entry per CDR3 protein. The sample records roughly 30,000 distinct CDR3 sequences, roughly 5% being singletons. V and J are TRBV12-3 or TRBV12-4 and TRBJ1-1, with D hard to call. The clonotype was recovered from an adult who was a healthcare worker with PCR-confirmed SARS-CoV-2 infection or an uninfected control (not recorded which). The material sequenced was whole blood. The CDR3 nucleotides are TGTGCCAGCACCCTGCGGGGTCAGGCTTTCTTT. Residues: CASTLRGQAFF.